The table lists the clone carrying this T cell receptor (beta chain) with a count of one. The antigen is not known. The data stem from a study of glioma-infiltrating T cells. TCR alpha and beta CDR3 regions were amplified from RNA using iRepertoire nested multiplex PCR. MiXCR was run by TCRdb on the multiplex PCR reads, yielding one entry per CDR3 protein. The sample lists over 140,000 distinct CDR3 sequences, about two fifths occurring once. The CDR3 runs to 14 residues. The ends were cut back, 4 bases at V and 2 bases at J, with 11 bases in the middle. Study observations and caveats: Only very few CDR3 sequences appeared in both tissue and blood. Tissue-blood divergence was below expectation in non-neoplastic patients, above in gliomas.

J is TRBJ1-2 and V is TRBV12-3 or TRBV12-4, with D maybe TRBD1 (5 bases). The clonotype comes from a human donor with low-grade glioma or glioblastoma, undergoing nonglioma brain surgery, or in good health (not recorded which). Sample: glioma tissue, nonneoplastic brain tissue, or PBMCs (not recorded which). In nucleotides, the CDR3 is TGTGCCAGCAGTTGGGGGGGGGAGAACTATGGCTACACCTTC. Translating it yields CASSWGGENYGYTF.